This entry lists 29 T cell receptor beta chains sequenced from one sample in a study of spatial heterogeneity in lung cancer. Findings of the study overall: Tumors with more nonsynonymous mutations had more expanded intratumoral alpha and beta TCRs.

Sample time point: sample taken at primary tumor resection. TCRdb re-derived calls from the 5' RACE reads in MiXCR, one entry per CDR3 protein. The sample has approximately 15,000 distinct CDR3 sequences, 6% to 6.5% seen once. Their specific antigens are unknown. This sample comprised lung tumor tissue, obtained at surgery. These receptor sequences come from a male donor with early-stage non-small cell lung cancer.

This clonotype was detected many times. The library was designed around alpha chains, so this beta chain is a stray read whose abundance carries little weight. The chain combines TRBV12-3 or TRBV12-4 with TRBJ2-1; TRBD2 agrees at 10 bases. Germline trimming cut 4 bases from V and 9 bases from J; bases unmatched to any gene: 15. The CDR3 runs to 17 residues. Here the CDR3 DNA reads TGTGCCAGCAGTTCACCACTGGGGAGCGGGAGGGCCCGTGAGCAGTTCTTC. Translated: CASSSPLGSGRAREQFF.

This clonotype was counted ten times or more. As an off-target read in a library built for alpha chains, this beta chain has a frequency of little significance. As DNA, the CDR3 is TGCAGTGGGGGACTTCCCTACGAGCAGTACTTC. It specifies CSGGLPYEQYF. The chain uses TRBV20-1 and TRBJ2-7; tentatively, D is TRBD2 (6 bases). The CDR3 spans 11 residues. Germline values: CDR1 DFQATT, CDR2 SNEGSKA (reference sequence). V was shortened by 7 bases and J by 2 bases, with 9 bases between the two germline ends.

Concerning this clonotype itself: Found in a library prepared for alpha chains, this beta chain is an off-target read, and its abundance has little meaning. This chain connects TRBV7-2 to TRBJ2-4; D is tentatively TRBD1 or TRBD2 (5 bases each). V was cut by 4 bases and J by 2 bases, with 15 bases left in between. The germline V gene encodes CDR1 SGHTA and CDR2 FQGNSA. This CDR3 has 16 amino acids. CDR3 in DNA: TGTGCCAGCAGCTCAGGGACCGCCGGGACCAAAAACATTCAGTACTTC. Translating it yields CASSSGTAGTKNIQYF.

A word on this clonotype: Since it is a stray read in a library aimed at alpha chains, this beta chain has a size that is not meaningful. The CDR3: CASSPPGQEATEAFF. The CDR3 DNA follows: TGTGCCAGCAGTCCACCGGGACAGGAGGCCACTGAAGCTTTCTTT. The chain employs TRBV27 and TRBJ1-1; 8 nucleotides match TRBD1. This CDR3 has 15 residues. The germline V gene encodes CDR1 MNHEY and CDR2 SMNVEV (reference sequence). V lost 5 bases and J lost 4; bases outside the gene matches: 9.

The table lists this clonotype with many counts. In a library made to pick up alpha chains, this beta chain is a stray read with a size that means little. The J gene is TRBJ1-1, the V gene TRBV7-4; a possible D gene is TRBD1 (5 bases). Germline lookup yields CDR1 SGHVT and CDR2 SQSDAQ. V lost 1 base to trimming and J lost 4 bases, with 13 bases between them. This CDR3 has 15 amino acids. The CDR3 DNA reads as TGTGCCAGCAGCTTAGGGCGCGCAGGGACCACTGAAGCTTTCTTT. It encodes CASSLGRAGTTEAFF.

This clonotype was detected a few times. The library was designed around alpha chains, so this beta chain is a stray read whose abundance carries little weight. The V gene is TRBV6-6, the J gene TRBJ2-3, with 7 bases lining up with TRBD1. Germline V CDR1 and CDR2: MNHNY, SVGAGI (reference sequence). The CDR3 is made up of 16 amino acids. V trimming: 7 bases; J trimming: 5 bases; junction bases outside the gene matches: 15. CDR3 amino acids: CASNPTTGDRLDTQYF. The CDR3 bases are TGTGCCAGCAATCCAACCACAGGGGATCGGTTAGATACGCAGTATTTT.

This clonotype was picked up many times. This beta chain represents an off-target read in a library built for alpha chains; its size is of limited meaning. This chain links TRBV6-5 with TRBJ1-1; no clear D gene. CDR3 length: 13 amino acids. Germline loops: CDR1 MNHEY, CDR2 SVGAGI. V lost 0 bases and J 3 bases, leaving 5 bases between the germline ends. The CDR3 is CASSYSGYTEAFF. The DNA for the CDR3 is TGTGCCAGCAGTTACTCAGGGTACACTGAAGCTTTCTTT.

This clonotype was counted many times. This beta chain is off target for a library built for alpha chains, so its abundance means little. V gene TRBV20-1 combines with J gene TRBJ2-7, with a possible D match to TRBD2 (5 bases). This CDR3 contains 16 residues. Germline CDR1 is DFQATT and CDR2 is SNEGSKA (reference sequence). Trimming stripped 1 base from V and 2 bases from J, with 18 bases between. The CDR3 DNA is TGCAGTGCTAGAGGGGTATATTCGGGGTTTACCTACGAGCAGTACTTC. Translated: CSARGVYSGFTYEQYF.

A few counts support this clonotype. This beta chain lies outside the target of a library built for alpha chains; its clone size means little. The V call is TRBV12-5, the J call TRBJ1-3; D is unresolved. The CDR3 is 16 amino acids. Per germline, CDR1 LGHNT and CDR2 FRNRAP. V lost 4 bases and J 0 bases, leaving 13 bases between the germline ends. The CDR3 is CASGSTGGSSGNTIYF. CDR3 DNA: TGTGCTAGTGGTTCCACGGGCGGCAGCTCTGGAAACACCATATATTTT. The whole variable domain, filled in from reference TRBV12-5 and TRBJ1-3, reads DARVTQTPRHKVTEMGQEVTMRCQPILGHNTVFWYRQTMMQGLELLAYFRNRAPLDDSGMPKDRFSAEMPDATLATLKIQPSEPRDSAVYFCASGSTGGSSGNTIYFGEGSWLTVV.

This clonotype occurred many times. Being off target in a library aimed at alpha chains, this beta chain has a size of little meaning. This chain uses TRBV20-1 with TRBJ2-2, with no clear D. Trimming removed 0 bases from V and 4 bases from J, with 15 bases in between. The CDR3 covers 16 residues. Germline V gives CDR1 DFQATT, CDR2 SNEGSKA (reference sequence). DNA of the CDR3: TGCAGTGCTAGAGACGGACGGGTCCCATCCACCGGGGAGCTGTTTTTT. Translated: CSARDGRVPSTGELFF.

This clonotype was recorded many times. The size of this beta chain means little, since it is a stray read in a library made for alpha chains. V gene TRBV6-5 combines with J gene TRBJ2-3; 15 bases align to TRBD2. The CDR3 is 17 amino acids. Germline CDR1 and CDR2: MNHEY and SVGAGI. The V segment lost 5 bases and the J segment 0 bases; nucleotides outside the gene matches: 3. CDR3 bases: TGTGCCAGCAGTCGGACTAGCGGGGGGGCTAGCACAGATACGCAGTATTTT. Its translation is CASSRTSGGASTDTQYF.

This clonotype was seen ten or more times. This beta chain is a stray sequence in a library constructed for alpha chains; its clone size is not meaningful. V usage is TRBV10-3 and J usage is TRBJ2-7; the match to TRBD2 covers 7 bases. The V segment lost 10 bases and the J segment 0 bases; nucleotides outside the gene matches: 12. CDR1 and CDR2 (germline): ENHRY, SYGVKD. The CDR3 loop spans 15 amino acids. CDR3 residues: CATAGLAVRSYEQYF. The DNA of the CDR3 is TGTGCCACCGCGGGGCTAGCGGTGCGCTCCTACGAGCAGTACTTC.

This clonotype appeared many times. This beta chain is off target for a library built for alpha chains, so its abundance means little. V is TRBV27 and J is TRBJ2-7; maybe TRBD1 (7 bases). Germline lookup yields CDR1 MNHEY and CDR2 SMNVEV (reference sequence). The CDR3 has 15 residues. Trimming left V 7 bases short and J 7 bases short, with 23 bases between. The CDR3 DNA follows: TGTGCCAGCACCTCAGGGGGAGGAGGGTCCTTGGAGCAGTACTTC. It codes for CASTSGGGGSLEQYF.

This clonotype came up many times. This beta chain is a stray read from a library made for alpha chains; its abundance is not meaningful. The V gene is TRBV27, the J gene TRBJ2-6; 9 bases line up with TRBD1. The V gene's germline CDR1 is MNHEY and CDR2 SMNVEV (reference sequence). The CDR3 is made up of 16 amino acids. V lost 9 bases and J lost 2; bases outside the gene matches: 8. The CDR3 region has the DNA TGTGCCAGTAGAGCGGGGACAGGGACTGGGGCCAACGTCCTGACTTTC. Its protein product is CASRAGTGTGANVLTF.

This clonotype was observed many times. This beta chain was picked up by a library intended for alpha chains and is off target, so its count carries little meaning. The chain links TRBV18 to TRBJ2-2; the D is unclear. The CDR3 length is 15 residues. V was trimmed by 1 base and J by 2 bases, leaving 8 bases between them. Looked up from germline, CDR1 is KGHSH and CDR2 is LQKENI. The CDR3 reads CASSPRRANTGELFF. DNA of the CDR3: TGTGCCAGCTCACCACGCAGAGCTAACACCGGGGAGCTGTTTTTT. The full variable domain, rest sourced from reference TRBV18 and TRBJ2-2, is NAGVMQNPRHLVRRRGQEARLRCSPMKGHSHVYWYRQLPEEGLKFMVYLQKENIIDESGMPKERFSAEFPKEGPSILRIQQVVRGDSAAYFCASSPRRANTGELFFGEGSRLTVL.

Relative to its sample, this clonotype is medium-sized. With the library built for alpha chains, this beta chain is off target and its frequency is not meaningful. The V gene is TRBV5-5, the J gene TRBJ2-7; 10 positions match TRBD2. The trim removed 0 bases at V and 1 base at J, leaving 7 bases unmatched. The CDR3 is made up of 17 amino acids. Germline CDR1 and CDR2: SGHKS and YYEKEE (reference sequence). The CDR3, as DNA: TGTGCCAGCAGCTTGGAGGGGTCTAGCGGGGGTTCCTACGAGCAGTACTTC. Protein product: CASSLEGSSGGSYEQYF.

Of note for this clonotype: This beta chain came through as a stray read in a library set up for alpha chains, and its size says little. J is TRBJ2-1 and V is TRBV28; TRBD2 might be the D (6 bases). V was shortened by 7 bases and J by 4 bases, with 20 bases between the two germline ends. Per germline, CDR1 MDHEN and CDR2 SYDVKM. This CDR3 region has 16 residues. CDR3 sequence reads: CASNPTRGRGYNEQFF. The CDR3 DNA reads as TGTGCCAGCAATCCCACAAGGGGACGGGGGTACAATGAGCAGTTCTTC.

A remark on this clonotype: This beta chain came through as a stray read in a library set up for alpha chains, and its size says little. V and J are TRBV20-1 and TRBJ2-2; 8 nucleotides align to TRBD1. Germline CDR1 DFQATT, CDR2 SNEGSKA (reference sequence). The V and J ends lost 3 bases and 7 bases, in that order; junction bases with no gene match: 7. This CDR3 is built from 14 residues. In DNA, the CDR3 is TGCAGTGCTAGCCTACAGGGGGTAAACGGGGAGCTGTTTTTT. This encodes CSASLQGVNGELFF.

This clonotype showed up many times. Because this beta chain is a stray read in a library intended to capture alpha chains, its abundance should not be given much weight. This chain joins TRBV7-8 and TRBJ2-5; 7 positions agree with TRBD2. Germline loops: CDR1 SGHVS, CDR2 FQNEAQ. Trimming cost V 7 bases and J 5 bases; bases outside gene matches: 7. CDR3 length: 13 residues. CDR3 amino acids: CASTGTKLETQYF. The CDR3 nucleotides are TGTGCCAGCACCGGGACTAAGTTGGAGACCCAGTACTTC. Full variable domain (outside the CDR3, taken from reference TRBV7-8 and TRBJ2-5): GAGVSQSPRYKVAKRGQDVALRCDPISGHVSLFWYQQALGQGPEFLTYFQNEAQLDKSGLPSDRFFAERPEGSVSTLKIQRTQQEDSAVYLCASTGTKLETQYFGPGTRLLVL.

This clonotype has just a few counts. This beta chain was picked up by a library intended for alpha chains and is off target, so its count carries little meaning. The rearrangement joins TRBV5-6 to TRBJ2-1; 14 positions match TRBD2. V was pared by 4 bases and J by 6 bases, with 6 bases of the junction left unmatched. The germline V gene has CDR1 SGHDT and CDR2 YYEEEE. The CDR3 loop spans 16 amino acids. CDR3 bases: TGTGCCAGCAGCAGGGGACTAGCGGGAGTCAGCAATGAGCAGTTCTTC. This codes for CASSRGLAGVSNEQFF.

This clonotype was detected only once. The library was built for alpha chains, so this beta chain is an off-target read and its size means little. The chain is built from TRBV5-1 and TRBJ2-4, with 8 positions matching TRBD1. The junction had 2 bases not matched to a gene; V was cut back by 4 bases and J by 5 bases. The germline V gene encodes CDR1 SGHRS and CDR2 YFSETQ. The CDR3 is made up of 13 amino acids. CDR3 loop: CASSPGQENIQYF. As DNA, the CDR3 is TGCGCCAGCAGCCCGGGACAGGAAAACATTCAGTACTTC.

The table lists this clonotype with many counts. One junction end does not reproduce the germline sequence, and a read error may be involved. This beta chain is off target for a library built for alpha chains, so its abundance means little. The gene calls are TRBV4-3 and TRBJ1-1; D may be TRBD1 (6 bases). The CDR3 runs 15 residues. The germline gives CDR1 LGHNA, CDR2 YSLEER. CDR3 sequence: CASSVSSQGNAEAFF. The CDR3 DNA reads TGCGCCAGCAGCGTATCAAGTCAGGGGAACGCTGAAGCTTTCTTT.

This clonotype has more than one count but fewer than ten. This beta chain appears as a stray read in a library generated for alpha chains; its size is not informative. The chain joins TRBV5-1 to TRBJ1-4; TRBD1 matches 10 bases. V lost 4 bases, J lost 7 bases, and 4 bases stayed unmatched. The CDR3 spans 14 residues. Germline-derived CDR1 and CDR2 are SGHRS and YFSETQ. The CDR3 region is CASSRDRGGEKLFF. CDR3 sequence (DNA): TGCGCCAGCAGCCGGGACAGGGGAGGTGAAAAACTGTTTTTT.

The sample holds many counts of this clonotype. This beta chain appears as a stray read in a library generated for alpha chains; its size is not informative. The chain combines TRBV27 with TRBJ1-3; weak D call: TRBD1 (6 bases). The germline V gene encodes CDR1 MNHEY and CDR2 SMNVEV (reference sequence). The ends were cut back, 8 bases at V and 2 bases at J, with 16 bases in the middle. This CDR3 is built from 15 residues. The CDR3 DNA follows: TGTGCCAGCGGGAAATCAGGGGTTACTGGAAACACCATATATTTT. This translates into CASGKSGVTGNTIYF.

As regards this clonotype: Because the library targeted alpha chains, this beta chain is an off-target read whose size means little. In DNA, the CDR3 is TGTGCCAGCAGCCGAAGGACCCAGACACCTAACTATGGCTACACCTTC. Encoded protein: CASSRRTQTPNYGYTF. J is TRBJ1-2 and V is TRBV3-1, with D hard to call. The CDR3 loop spans 16 amino acids. The V end lost 4 bases, the J end lost 0 bases, and 15 bases lay between the germline ends. CDR1 and CDR2 (germline): LGHDT, YNNKEL (reference sequence).

This clonotype was counted ten times or more. With the library built for alpha chains, this beta chain is off target and its frequency is not meaningful. The chain links TRBV29-1 to TRBJ1-4, with D perhaps matching TRBD1 (6 bases). The CDR3 sequence is 13 residues long. CDR1 and CDR2 (germline): SQVTM, ANQGSEA. V was cut by 6 bases and J by 0 bases, with 8 bases left in between. The CDR3 reads CSVQGSTNEKLFF. In DNA, the CDR3 is TGCAGCGTACAGGGTTCAACTAATGAAAAACTGTTTTTT.

Many counts were recorded for this clonotype. This beta chain lies outside the target of a library built for alpha chains; its clone size means little. This chain joins TRBV20-1 and TRBJ2-7; the D is unclear. The CDR3 has 13 residues. The ends were cut back, 1 base at V and 0 bases at J, with 7 bases in the middle. The germline V gene has CDR1 DFQATT and CDR2 SNEGSKA (reference sequence). In nucleotides, the CDR3 is TGCAGTGCTAGAGCTCCAGTCTCCTACGAGCAGTACTTC. It encodes CSARAPVSYEQYF.

This clonotype was recorded at least ten times. The size of this beta chain means little, since it is a stray read in a library made for alpha chains. The J gene is TRBJ2-3, the V gene TRBV7-6, with 9 bases identical to TRBD2. The CDR3 consists of 16 residues. The germline gives CDR1 SGHVS, CDR2 FNYEAQ. The V segment lost 5 bases and the J segment 2 bases; nucleotides outside the gene matches: 8. The CDR3 loop reads CASSPLSGRDTDTQYF. The DNA of the CDR3 is TGTGCCAGCAGCCCCCTTAGCGGGAGAGACACAGATACGCAGTATTTT.

This clonotype was observed at least ten times. This beta chain is a stray read from a library made for alpha chains; its abundance is not meaningful. The chain employs TRBV11-2 and TRBJ2-2; 9 bases line up with TRBD2. The CDR3 is made up of 15 amino acids. Trimming at V came to 3 bases and at J to 2 bases, leaving 1 base not matched to a gene. Germline V gene sequence: CDR1 SGHAT, CDR2 FQNNGV. CDR3 nucleotide sequence: TGTGCCAGCAGCTTTAGCGGGAGCAACACCGGGGAGCTGTTTTTT. Residues: CASSFSGSNTGELFF. The variable domain in full, with the rest retrieved from reference TRBV11-2 and TRBJ2-2, is EAGVAQSPRYKIIEKRQSVAFWCNPISGHATLYWYQQILGQGPKLLIQFQNNGVVDDSQLPKDRFSAERLKGVDSTLKIQPAKLEDSAVYLCASSFSGSNTGELFFGEGSRLTVL.